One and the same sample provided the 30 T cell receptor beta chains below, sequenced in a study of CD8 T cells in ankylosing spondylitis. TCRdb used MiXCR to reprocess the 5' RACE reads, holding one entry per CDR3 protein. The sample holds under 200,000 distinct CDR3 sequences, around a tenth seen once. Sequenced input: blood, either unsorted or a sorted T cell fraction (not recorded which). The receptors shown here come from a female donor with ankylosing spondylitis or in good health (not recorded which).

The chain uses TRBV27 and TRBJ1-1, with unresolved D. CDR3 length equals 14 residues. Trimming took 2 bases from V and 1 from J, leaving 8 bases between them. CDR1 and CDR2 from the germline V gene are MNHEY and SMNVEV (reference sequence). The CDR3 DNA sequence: TGTGCCAGCAGTTTAGCAGGCTCGAACACTGAAGCTTTCTTT. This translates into CASSLAGSNTEAFF.

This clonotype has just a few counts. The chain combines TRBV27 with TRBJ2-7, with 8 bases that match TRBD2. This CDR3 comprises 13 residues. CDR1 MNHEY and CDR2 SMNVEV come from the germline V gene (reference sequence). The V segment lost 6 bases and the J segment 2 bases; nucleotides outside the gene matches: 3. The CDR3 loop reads CASRQAGAYEQYF. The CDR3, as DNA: TGTGCCAGCAGGCAAGCGGGAGCCTACGAGCAGTACTTC.

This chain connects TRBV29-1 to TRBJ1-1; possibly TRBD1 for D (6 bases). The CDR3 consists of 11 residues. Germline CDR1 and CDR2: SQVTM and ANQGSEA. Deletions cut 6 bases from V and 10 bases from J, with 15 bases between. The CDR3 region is CSVAEGGVAFF. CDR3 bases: TGCAGCGTCGCGGAGGGGGGTGTAGCTTTCTTT.

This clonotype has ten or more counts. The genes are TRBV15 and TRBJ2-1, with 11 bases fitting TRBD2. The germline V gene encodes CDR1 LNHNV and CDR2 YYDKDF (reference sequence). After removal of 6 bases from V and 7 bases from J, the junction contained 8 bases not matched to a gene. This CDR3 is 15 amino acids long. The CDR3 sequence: CATRREIAGGNEQFF. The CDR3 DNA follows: TGTGCCACCAGGCGGGAGATAGCGGGAGGGAATGAGCAGTTCTTC.

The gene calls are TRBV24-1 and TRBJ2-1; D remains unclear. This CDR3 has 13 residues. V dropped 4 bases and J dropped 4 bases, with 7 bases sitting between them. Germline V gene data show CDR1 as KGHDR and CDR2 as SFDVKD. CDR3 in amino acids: CATSEGRYNEQFF. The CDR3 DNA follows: TGTGCCACCAGTGAAGGTAGATACAATGAGCAGTTCTTC.

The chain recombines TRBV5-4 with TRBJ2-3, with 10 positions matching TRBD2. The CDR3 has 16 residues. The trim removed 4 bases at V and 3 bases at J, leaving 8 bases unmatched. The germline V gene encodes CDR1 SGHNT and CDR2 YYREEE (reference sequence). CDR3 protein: CASSLGLAGETDTQYF. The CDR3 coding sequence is TGTGCCAGCAGCCTGGGTCTAGCGGGAGAAACAGATACGCAGTATTTT.

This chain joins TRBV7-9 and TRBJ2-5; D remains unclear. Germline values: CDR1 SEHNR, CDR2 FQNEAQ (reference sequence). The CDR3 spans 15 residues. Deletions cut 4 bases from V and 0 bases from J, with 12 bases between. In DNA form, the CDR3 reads TGTGCCAGCAGCTCACTATATCCGTACCAAGAGACCCAGTACTTC. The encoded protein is CASSSLYPYQETQYF.

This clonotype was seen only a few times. DNA for the CDR3: TGCAGTGCTGGGACCGAAGTTCAAGAGACCCAGTACTTC. Its protein product is CSAGTEVQETQYF. The V and J genes are TRBV20-1 and TRBJ2-5, with D tentatively TRBD1 or TRBD2 (5 bases each). Trimming cost V 5 bases and J 2 bases, with 12 bases left between them. Germline CDR1 is DFQATT and CDR2 is SNEGSKA (reference sequence). The length of the CDR3 is 13 residues.

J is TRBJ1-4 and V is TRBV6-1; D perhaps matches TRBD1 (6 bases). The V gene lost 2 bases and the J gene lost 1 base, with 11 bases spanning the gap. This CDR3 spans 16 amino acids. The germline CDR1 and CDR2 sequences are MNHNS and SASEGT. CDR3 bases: TGTGCCAGCAGTGAACTCTCCAGGGGAACTAATGAAAAACTGTTTTTT. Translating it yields CASSELSRGTNEKLFF.

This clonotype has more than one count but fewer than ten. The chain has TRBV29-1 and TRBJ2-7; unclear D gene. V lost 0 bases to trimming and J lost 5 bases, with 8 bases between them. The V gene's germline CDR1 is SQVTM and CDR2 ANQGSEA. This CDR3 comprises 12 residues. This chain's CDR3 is CSVEDSRHEQYF. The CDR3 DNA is TGCAGCGTTGAAGACTCTAGACACGAGCAGTACTTC.

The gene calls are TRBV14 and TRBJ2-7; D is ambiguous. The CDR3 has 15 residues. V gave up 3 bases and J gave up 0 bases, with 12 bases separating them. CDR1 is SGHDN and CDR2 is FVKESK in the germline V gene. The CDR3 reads CASSQAFPLSYEQYF. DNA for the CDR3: TGTGCCAGCAGCCAGGCGTTCCCCCTCTCCTACGAGCAGTACTTC.

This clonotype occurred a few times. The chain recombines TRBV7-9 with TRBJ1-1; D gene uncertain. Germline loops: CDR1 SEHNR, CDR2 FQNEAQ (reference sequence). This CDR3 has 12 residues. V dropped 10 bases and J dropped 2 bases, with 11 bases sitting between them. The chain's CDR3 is CATPNDNTEAFF. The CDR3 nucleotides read TGTGCCACCCCTAACGACAACACTGAAGCTTTCTTT.

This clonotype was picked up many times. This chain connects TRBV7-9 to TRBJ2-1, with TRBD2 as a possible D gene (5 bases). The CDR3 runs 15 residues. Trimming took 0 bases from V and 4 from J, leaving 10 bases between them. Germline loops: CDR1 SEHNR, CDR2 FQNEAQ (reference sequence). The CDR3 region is CASSLARAVYNEQFF. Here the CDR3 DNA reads TGTGCCAGCAGCTTAGCGAGGGCGGTGTACAATGAGCAGTTCTTC.

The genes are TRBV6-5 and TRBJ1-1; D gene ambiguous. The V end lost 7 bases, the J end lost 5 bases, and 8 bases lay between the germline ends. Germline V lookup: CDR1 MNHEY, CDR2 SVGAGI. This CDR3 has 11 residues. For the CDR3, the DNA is TGTGCCAGCACAACTGGGACTGAAGCTTTCTTT. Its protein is CASTTGTEAFF.

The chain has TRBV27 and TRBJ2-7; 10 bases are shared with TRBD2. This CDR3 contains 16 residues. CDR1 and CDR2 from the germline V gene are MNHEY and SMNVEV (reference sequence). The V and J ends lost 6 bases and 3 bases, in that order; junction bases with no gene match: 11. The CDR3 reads CASRAASGSRRYEQYF. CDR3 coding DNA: TGTGCCAGCAGGGCGGCTAGCGGGAGTCGCCGCTACGAGCAGTACTTC.

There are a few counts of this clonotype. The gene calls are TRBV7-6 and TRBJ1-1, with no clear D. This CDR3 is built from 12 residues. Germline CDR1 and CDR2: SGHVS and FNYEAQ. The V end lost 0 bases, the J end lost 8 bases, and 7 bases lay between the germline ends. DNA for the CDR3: TGTGCCAGCAGCTTAGCTGGGGAAGAAGCTTTCTTT. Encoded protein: CASSLAGEEAFF.

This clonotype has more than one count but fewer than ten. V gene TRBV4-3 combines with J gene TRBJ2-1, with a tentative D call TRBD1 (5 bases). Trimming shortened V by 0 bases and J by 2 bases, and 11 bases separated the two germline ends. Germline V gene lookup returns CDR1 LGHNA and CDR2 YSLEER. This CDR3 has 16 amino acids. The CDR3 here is CASSQEGVAAYNEQFF. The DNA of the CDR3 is TGCGCCAGCAGCCAAGAAGGGGTAGCTGCCTACAATGAGCAGTTCTTC.

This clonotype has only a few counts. Here the CDR3 reads CASSPPLAWDAPDTQYF. The CDR3 DNA reads as TGTGCCAGCAGCCCCCCTCTTGCCTGGGATGCCCCAGATACGCAGTATTTT. The chain joins TRBV3-1 to TRBJ2-3; no reliable D call. The CDR3 length is 17 residues. The germline gives CDR1 LGHDT, CDR2 YNNKEL (reference sequence). V gave up 4 bases and J gave up 4 bases, with 21 bases separating them.

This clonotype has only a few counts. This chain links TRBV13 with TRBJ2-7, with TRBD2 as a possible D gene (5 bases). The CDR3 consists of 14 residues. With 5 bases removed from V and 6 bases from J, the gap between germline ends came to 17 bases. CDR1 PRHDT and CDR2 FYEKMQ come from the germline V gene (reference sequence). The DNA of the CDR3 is TGTGCCAGCAGCCCGGACGACCGGAGGTTCGAGCAGTACTTC. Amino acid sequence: CASSPDDRRFEQYF.

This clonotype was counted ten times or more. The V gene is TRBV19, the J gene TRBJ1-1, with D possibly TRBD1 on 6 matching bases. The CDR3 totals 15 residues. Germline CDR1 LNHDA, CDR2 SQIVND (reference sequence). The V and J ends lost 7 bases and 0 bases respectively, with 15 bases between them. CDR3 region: CASTGGAFMNTEAFF. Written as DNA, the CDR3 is TGTGCCAGTACCGGGGGGGCCTTCATGAACACTGAAGCTTTCTTT.

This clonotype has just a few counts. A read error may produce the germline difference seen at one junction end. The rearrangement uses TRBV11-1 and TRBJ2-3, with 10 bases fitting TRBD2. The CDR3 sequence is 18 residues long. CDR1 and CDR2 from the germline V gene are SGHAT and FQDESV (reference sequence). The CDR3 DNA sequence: TGTGCCAGCAGGTTAGAGCCGGGACTAGCGATACGCACAGATACGCAGTATTTT. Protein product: CASRLEPGLAIRTDTQYF.

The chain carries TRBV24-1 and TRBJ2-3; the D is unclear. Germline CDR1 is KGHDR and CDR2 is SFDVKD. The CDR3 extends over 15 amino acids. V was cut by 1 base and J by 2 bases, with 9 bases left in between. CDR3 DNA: TGTGCCACCAGTGATTTCGGGCAGAACACAGATACGCAGTATTTT. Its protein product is CATSDFGQNTDTQYF.

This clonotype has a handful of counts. The CDR3 loop reads CASSAGSPGELFF. CDR3 DNA: TGTGCCAGTAGCGCTGGGAGTCCCGGGGAGCTGTTTTTT. The chain recombines TRBV19 with TRBJ2-2, with D perhaps matching TRBD2 (5 bases). This CDR3 region has 13 residues. Trimming left V 6 bases short and J 6 bases short, with 11 bases between. Germline V gives CDR1 LNHDA, CDR2 SQIVND (reference sequence).

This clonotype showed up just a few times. The CDR3: CASSTGLAGGNEQFF. CDR3 nucleotide sequence: TGTGCCAGCAGCACGGGACTAGCGGGAGGCAATGAGCAGTTCTTC. The chain links TRBV7-8 to TRBJ2-1; 15 bases map to TRBD2. The CDR3 extends over 15 amino acids. The germline V gene encodes CDR1 SGHVS and CDR2 FQNEAQ. V shed 5 bases, J shed 6 bases, and the junction held 2 bases outside the gene matches.

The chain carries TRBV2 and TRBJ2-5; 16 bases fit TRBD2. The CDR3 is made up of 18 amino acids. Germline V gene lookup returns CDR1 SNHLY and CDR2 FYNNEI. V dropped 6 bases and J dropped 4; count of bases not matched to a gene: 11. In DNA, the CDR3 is TGTGCCAGCAGGAGAGGGACTAGCGGGAGGGCCTACCGAGAGACCCAGTACTTC. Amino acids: CASRRGTSGRAYRETQYF. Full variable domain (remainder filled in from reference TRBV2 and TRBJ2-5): EPEVTQTPSHQVTQMGQEVILRCVPISNHLYFYWYRQILGQKVEFLVSFYNNEISEKSEIFDDQFSVERPDGSNFTLKIRSTKLEDSAMYFCASRRGTSGRAYRETQYFGPGTRLLVL.

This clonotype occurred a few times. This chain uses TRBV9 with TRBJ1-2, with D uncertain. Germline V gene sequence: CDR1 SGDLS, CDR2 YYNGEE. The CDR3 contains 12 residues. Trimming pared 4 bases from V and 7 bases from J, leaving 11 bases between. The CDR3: CASSSTRGGYTF. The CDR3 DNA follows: TGTGCCAGCAGCTCCACCCGGGGTGGCTACACCTTC.

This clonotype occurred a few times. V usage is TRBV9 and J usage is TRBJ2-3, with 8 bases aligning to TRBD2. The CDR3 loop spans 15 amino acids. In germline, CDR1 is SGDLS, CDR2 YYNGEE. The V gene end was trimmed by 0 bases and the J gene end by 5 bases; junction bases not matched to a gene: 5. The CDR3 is CASSVDGRAVDTQYF. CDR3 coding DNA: TGTGCCAGCAGCGTAGACGGGAGGGCCGTAGATACGCAGTATTTT. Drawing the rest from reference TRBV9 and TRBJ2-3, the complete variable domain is DSGVTQTPKHLITATGQRVTLRCSPRSGDLSVYWYQQSLDQGLQFLIQYYNGEERAKGNILERFSAQQFPDLHSELNLSSLELGDSALYFCASSVDGRAVDTQYFGPGTRLTVL.

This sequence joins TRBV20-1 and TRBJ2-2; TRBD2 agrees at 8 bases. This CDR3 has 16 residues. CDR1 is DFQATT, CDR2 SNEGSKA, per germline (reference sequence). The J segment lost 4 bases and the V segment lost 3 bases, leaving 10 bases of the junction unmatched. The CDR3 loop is CSARASGTRFTGELFF. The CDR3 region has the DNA TGCAGTGCTAGGGCCTCCGGGACTAGGTTCACCGGGGAGCTGTTTTTT.

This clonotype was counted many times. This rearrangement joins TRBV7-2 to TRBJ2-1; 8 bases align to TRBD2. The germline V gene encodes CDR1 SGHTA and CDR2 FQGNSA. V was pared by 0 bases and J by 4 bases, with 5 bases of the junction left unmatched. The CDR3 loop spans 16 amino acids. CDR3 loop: CASSLARTSRYNEQFF. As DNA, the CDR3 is TGTGCCAGCAGCTTAGCTAGGACTAGCAGATACAATGAGCAGTTCTTC.

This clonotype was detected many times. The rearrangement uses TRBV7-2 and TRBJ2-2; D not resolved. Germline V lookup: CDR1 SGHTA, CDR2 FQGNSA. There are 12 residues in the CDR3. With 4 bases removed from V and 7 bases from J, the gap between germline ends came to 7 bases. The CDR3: CASSSTGGELFF. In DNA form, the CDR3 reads TGTGCCAGCAGCTCGACCGGCGGGGAGCTGTTTTTT.